This T cell receptor (beta chain) was captured in a study of siplizumab effects on memory and regulatory T cells. Whole-study results and caveats: Proliferating Tregs in siplizumab cultures were never verified as suppressive. A mean of approximately 70% of mappable alloreactive CD4+ clones were Treg-derived with siplizumab, compared with roughly 27% in controls.

Sequencing was performed with immunoSEQ multiplex PCR; in TCRdb, only in-frame clones are kept and a portion is missing. The sample yields 100,000 or so clones, about 92% seen once. As concerns this clone: The target antigen is unknown.

This CDR3 has 12 amino acids. The germline CDR1 and CDR2 sequences are KGHSH and LQKENI. V dropped 3 bases and J dropped 2 bases, with 3 bases sitting between them. The TCR was taken from a human donor in good health. The V call is TRBV18, the J call TRBJ2-3; D is ambiguous. Sequenced: Tregs sorted from blood. This CDR3 is CASSPVTDTQYF. Here the CDR3 DNA reads TGTGCCAGCTCACCTGTCACAGATACGCAGTATTTT.